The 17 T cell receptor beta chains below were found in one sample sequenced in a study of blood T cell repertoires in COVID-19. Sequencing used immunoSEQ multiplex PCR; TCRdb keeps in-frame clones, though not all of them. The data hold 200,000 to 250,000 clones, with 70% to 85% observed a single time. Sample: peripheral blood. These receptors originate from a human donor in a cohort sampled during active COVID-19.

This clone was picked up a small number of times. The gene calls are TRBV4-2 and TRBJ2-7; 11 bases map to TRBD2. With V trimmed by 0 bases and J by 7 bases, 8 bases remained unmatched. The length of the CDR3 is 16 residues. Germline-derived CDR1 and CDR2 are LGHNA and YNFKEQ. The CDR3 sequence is CASSQEGSGRAGEQYF. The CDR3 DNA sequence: TGTGCCAGCAGCCAAGAGGGTAGCGGGAGGGCCGGGGAGCAGTACTTC.

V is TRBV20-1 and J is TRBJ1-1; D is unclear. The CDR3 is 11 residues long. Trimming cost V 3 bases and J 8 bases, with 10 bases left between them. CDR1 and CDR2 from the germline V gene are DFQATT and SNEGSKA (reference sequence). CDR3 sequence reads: CSASGPGEAFF. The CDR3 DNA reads TGCAGTGCTAGCGGTCCGGGGGAAGCTTTCTTT.

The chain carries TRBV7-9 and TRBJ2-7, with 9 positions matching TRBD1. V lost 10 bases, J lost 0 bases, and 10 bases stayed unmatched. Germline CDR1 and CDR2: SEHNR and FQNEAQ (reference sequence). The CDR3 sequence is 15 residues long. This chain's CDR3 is CATHKVTGGSYEQYF. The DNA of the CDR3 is TGTGCCACCCACAAGGTGACAGGGGGCTCCTACGAGCAGTACTTC. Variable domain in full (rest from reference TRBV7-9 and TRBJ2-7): DTGVSQNPRHKITKRGQNVTFRCDPISEHNRLYWYRQTLGQGPEFLTYFQNEAQLEKSRLLSDRFSAERPKGSFSTLEIQRTEQGDSAMYLCATHKVTGGSYEQYFGPGTRLTVT.

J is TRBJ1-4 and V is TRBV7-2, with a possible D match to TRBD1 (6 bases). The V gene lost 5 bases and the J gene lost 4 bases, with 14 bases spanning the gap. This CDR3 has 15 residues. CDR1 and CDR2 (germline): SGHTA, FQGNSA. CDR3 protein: CASSEQGLHNEKLFF. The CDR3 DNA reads TGTGCCAGCAGCGAACAGGGATTACATAATGAAAAACTGTTTTTT.

The CDR3 region is CASSETSGRSADTQYF. The CDR3 nucleotides read TGTGCCAGCTCAGAAACTAGCGGGAGATCTGCAGATACGCAGTATTTT. The chain links TRBV18 to TRBJ2-3; TRBD2 matches 11 bases. The length of the CDR3 is 16 residues. After removal of 5 bases from V and 4 bases from J, the junction contained 8 bases not matched to a gene. CDR1 and CDR2 from the germline V gene are KGHSH and LQKENI.

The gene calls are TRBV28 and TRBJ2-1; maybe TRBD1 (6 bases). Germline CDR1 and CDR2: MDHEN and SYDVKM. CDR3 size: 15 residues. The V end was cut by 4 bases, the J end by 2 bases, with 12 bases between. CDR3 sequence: CASSSAGTPYNEQFF. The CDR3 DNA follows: TGTGCCAGCAGTTCGGCCGGGACACCCTACAATGAGCAGTTCTTC.

DNA of the CDR3: TGTGCCAGCAGCGTAGGAGGGGTAGCGGGAGGGCCAAACAATGAGCAGTTCTTC. Translated, it gives CASSVGGVAGGPNNEQFF. The V gene is TRBV9, the J gene TRBJ2-1; 11 bases are shared with TRBD2. This CDR3 is built from 18 residues. V shed 0 bases, J shed 5 bases, and the junction held 10 bases outside the gene matches. CDR1 is SGDLS and CDR2 is YYNGEE in the germline V gene.

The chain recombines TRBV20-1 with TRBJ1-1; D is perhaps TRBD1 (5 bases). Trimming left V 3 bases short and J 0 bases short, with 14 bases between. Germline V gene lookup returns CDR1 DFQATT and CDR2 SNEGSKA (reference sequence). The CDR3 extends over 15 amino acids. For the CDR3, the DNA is TGCAGTGCTAGTACCGTTAGGGGCCTGAACACTGAAGCTTTCTTT. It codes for CSASTVRGLNTEAFF.

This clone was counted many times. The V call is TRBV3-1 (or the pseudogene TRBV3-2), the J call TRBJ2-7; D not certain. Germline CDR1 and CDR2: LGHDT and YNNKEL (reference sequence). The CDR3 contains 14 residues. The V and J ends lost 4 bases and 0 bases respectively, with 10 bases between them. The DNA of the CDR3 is TGTGCCAGCAGCCCATCAACCAGCTCCTACGAGCAGTACTTC. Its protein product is CASSPSTSSYEQYF.

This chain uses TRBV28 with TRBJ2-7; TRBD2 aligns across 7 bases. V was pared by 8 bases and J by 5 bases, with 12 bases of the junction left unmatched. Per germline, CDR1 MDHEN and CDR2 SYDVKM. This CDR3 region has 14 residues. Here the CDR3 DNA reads TGTGCCAGCCTTAAGGGAGGGGTCCCTCACGAGCAGTACTTC. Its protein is CASLKGGVPHEQYF.

CDR3 sequence: CASSQVRVKGTEAFF. The CDR3 DNA is TGTGCCAGCAGCCAAGTCAGGGTGAAGGGGACTGAAGCTTTCTTT. The chain employs TRBV4-2 and TRBJ1-1, with a tentative D call TRBD1 (5 bases). V lost 1 base to trimming and J lost 5 bases, with 14 bases between them. CDR1 and CDR2 from the germline V gene are LGHNA and YNFKEQ. This CDR3 comprises 15 residues.

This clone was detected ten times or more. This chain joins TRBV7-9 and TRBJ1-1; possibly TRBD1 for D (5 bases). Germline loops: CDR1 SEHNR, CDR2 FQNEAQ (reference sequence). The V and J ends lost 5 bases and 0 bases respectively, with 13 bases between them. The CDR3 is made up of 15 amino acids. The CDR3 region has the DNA TGTGCCAGCAGCGAACTCGGACACATGAACACTGAAGCTTTCTTT. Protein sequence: CASSELGHMNTEAFF.

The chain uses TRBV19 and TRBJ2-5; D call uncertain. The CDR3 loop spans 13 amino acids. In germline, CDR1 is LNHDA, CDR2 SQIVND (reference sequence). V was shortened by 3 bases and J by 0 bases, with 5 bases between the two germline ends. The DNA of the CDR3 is TGTGCCAGTAGTATCAGATACCAAGAGACCCAGTACTTC. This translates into CASSIRYQETQYF.

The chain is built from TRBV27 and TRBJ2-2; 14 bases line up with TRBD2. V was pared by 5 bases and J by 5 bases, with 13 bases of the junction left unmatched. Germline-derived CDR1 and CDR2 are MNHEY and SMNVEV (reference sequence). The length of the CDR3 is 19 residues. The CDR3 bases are TGTGCCAGCAGTCCTCGGACTAGCGGGAGGAGGTTGCGGACCGGGGAGCTGTTTTTT. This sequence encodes CASSPRTSGRRLRTGELFF.

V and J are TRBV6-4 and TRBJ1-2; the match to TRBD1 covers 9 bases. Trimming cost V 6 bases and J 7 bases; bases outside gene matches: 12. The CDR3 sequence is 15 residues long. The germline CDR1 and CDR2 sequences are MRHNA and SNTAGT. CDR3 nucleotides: TGTGCCAGCAGGCACTCCCCGGGACAGGGAAGTGGCTACACCTTC. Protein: CASRHSPGQGSGYTF.

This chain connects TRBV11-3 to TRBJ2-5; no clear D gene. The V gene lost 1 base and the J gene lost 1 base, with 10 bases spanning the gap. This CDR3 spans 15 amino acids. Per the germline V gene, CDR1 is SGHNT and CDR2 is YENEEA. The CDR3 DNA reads TGTGCCAGCAGCTTAGGAGGTACCACCCAAGAGACCCAGTACTTC. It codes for CASSLGGTTQETQYF.

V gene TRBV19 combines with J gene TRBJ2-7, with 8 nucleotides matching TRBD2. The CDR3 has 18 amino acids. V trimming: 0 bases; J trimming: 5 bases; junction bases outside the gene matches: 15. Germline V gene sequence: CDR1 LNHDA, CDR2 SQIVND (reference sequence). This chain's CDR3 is CASSIERTSTNRGNEQYF. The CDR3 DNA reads TGTGCCAGTAGTATAGAGAGGACTAGCACCAACCGGGGAAACGAGCAGTACTTC.